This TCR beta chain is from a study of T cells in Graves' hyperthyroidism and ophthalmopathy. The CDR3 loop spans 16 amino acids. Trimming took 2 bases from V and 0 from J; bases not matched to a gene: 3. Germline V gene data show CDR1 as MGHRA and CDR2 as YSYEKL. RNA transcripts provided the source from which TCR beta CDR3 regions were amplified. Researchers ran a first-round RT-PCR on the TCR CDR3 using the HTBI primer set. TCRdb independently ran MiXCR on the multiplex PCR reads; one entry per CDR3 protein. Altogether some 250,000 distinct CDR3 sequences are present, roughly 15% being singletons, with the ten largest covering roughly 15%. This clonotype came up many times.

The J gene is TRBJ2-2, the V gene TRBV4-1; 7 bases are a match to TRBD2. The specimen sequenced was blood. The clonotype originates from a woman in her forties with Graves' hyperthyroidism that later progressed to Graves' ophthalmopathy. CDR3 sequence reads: CASSQPSGANTGELFF. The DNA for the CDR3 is TGCGCCAGCAGCCAACCGAGCGGGGCGAACACCGGGGAGCTGTTTTTT.